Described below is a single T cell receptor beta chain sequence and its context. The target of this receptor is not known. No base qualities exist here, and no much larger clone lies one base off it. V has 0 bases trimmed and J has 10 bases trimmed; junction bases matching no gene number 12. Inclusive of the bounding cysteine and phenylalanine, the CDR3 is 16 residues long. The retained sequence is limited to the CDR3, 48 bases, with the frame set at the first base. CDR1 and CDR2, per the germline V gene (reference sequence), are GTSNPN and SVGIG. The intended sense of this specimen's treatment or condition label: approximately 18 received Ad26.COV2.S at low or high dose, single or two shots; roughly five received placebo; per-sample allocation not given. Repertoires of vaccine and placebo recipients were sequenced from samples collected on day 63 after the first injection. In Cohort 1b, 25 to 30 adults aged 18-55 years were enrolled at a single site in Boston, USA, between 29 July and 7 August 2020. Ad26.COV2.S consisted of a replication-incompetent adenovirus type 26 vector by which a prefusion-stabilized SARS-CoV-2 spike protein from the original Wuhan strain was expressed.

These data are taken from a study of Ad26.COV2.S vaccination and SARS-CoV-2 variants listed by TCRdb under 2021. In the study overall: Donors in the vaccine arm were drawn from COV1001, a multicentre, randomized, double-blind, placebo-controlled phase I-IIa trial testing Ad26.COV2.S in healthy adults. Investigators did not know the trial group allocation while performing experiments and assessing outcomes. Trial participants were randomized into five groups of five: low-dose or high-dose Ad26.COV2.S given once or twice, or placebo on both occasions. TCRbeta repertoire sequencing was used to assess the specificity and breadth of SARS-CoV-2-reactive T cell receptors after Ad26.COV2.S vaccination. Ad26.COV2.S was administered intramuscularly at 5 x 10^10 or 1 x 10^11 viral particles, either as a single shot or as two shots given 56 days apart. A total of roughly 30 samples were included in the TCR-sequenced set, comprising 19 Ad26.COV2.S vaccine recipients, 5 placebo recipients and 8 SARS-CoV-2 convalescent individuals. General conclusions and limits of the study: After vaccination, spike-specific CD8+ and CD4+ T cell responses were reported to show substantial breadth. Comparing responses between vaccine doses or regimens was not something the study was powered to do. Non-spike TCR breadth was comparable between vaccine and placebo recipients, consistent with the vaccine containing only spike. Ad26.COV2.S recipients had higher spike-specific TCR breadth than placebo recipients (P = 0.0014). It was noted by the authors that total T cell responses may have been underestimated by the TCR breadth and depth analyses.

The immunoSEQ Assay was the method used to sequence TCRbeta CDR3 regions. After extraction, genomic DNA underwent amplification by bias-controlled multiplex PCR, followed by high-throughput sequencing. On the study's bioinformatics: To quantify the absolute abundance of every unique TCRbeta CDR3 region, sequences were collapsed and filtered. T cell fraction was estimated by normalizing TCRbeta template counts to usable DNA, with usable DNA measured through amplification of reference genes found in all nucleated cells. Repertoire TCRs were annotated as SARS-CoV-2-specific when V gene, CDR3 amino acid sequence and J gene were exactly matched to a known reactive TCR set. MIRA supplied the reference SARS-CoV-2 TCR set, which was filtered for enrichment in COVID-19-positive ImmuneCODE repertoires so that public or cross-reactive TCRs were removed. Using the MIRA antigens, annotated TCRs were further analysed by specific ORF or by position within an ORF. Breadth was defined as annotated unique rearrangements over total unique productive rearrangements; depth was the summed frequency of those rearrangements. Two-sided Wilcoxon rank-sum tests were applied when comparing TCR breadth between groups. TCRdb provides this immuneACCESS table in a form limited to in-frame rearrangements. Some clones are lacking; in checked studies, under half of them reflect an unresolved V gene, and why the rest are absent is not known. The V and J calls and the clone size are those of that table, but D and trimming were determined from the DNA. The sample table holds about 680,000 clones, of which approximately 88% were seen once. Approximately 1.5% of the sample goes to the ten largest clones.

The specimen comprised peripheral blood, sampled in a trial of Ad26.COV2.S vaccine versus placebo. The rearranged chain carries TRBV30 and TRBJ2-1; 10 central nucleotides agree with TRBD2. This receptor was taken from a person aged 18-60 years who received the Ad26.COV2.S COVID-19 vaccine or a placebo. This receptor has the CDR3 CAWSVRSSGSGGEQFF. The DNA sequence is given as TGTGCCTGGAGTGTACGGTCTAGCGGGAGTGGAGGGGAGCAGTTCTTC.